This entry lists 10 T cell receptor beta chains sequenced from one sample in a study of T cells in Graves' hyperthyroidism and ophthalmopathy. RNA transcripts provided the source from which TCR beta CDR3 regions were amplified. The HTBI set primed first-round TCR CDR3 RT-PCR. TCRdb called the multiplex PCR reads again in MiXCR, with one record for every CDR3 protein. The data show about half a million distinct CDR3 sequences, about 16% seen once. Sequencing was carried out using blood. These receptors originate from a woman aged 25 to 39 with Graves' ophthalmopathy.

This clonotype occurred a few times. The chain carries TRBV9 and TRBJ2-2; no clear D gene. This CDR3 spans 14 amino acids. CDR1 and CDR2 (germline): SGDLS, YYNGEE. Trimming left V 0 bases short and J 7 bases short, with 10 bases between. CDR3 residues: CASSVGTLNGELFF. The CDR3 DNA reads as TGTGCCAGCAGCGTAGGAACTCTAAACGGGGAGCTGTTTTTT.

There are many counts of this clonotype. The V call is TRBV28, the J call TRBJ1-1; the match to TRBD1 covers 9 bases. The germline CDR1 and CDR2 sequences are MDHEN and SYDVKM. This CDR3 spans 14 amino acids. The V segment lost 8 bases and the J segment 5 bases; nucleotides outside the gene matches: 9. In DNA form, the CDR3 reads TGTGCCAGCGGGGACAGGGTGGGTAGGACTGAAGCTTTCTTT. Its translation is CASGDRVGRTEAFF.

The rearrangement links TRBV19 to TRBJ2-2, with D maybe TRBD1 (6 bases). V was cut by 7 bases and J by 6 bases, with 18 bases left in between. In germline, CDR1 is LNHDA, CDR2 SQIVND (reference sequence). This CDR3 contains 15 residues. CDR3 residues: CASTLIGTPPGELFF. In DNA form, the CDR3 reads TGTGCCAGTACCTTAATAGGGACACCGCCCGGGGAGCTGTTTTTT. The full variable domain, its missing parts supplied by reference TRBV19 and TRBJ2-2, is DGGITQSPKYLFRKEGQNVTLSCEQNLNHDAMYWYRQDPGQGLRLIYYSQIVNDFQKGDIAEGYSVSREKKESFPLTVTSAQKNPTAFYLCASTLIGTPPGELFFGEGSRLTVL.

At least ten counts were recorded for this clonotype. Written as DNA, the CDR3 is TGTGCCAGCAGCGAGGGAGGGGGTAGGGAAAAACTGTTTTTT. Amino acid sequence: CASSEGGGREKLFF. The chain combines TRBV28 with TRBJ1-4; the D gene is possibly TRBD1 (6 bases). Germline values: CDR1 MDHEN, CDR2 SYDVKM. The V end lost 6 bases, the J end lost 8 bases, and 16 bases lay between the germline ends. This CDR3 region has 14 residues.

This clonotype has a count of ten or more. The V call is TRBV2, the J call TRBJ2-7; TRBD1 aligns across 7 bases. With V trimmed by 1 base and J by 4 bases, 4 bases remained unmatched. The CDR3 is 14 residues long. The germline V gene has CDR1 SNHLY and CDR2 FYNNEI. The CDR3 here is CASSEGWGQYEQYF. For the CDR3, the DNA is TGTGCCAGCAGTGAAGGTTGGGGACAGTACGAGCAGTACTTC.

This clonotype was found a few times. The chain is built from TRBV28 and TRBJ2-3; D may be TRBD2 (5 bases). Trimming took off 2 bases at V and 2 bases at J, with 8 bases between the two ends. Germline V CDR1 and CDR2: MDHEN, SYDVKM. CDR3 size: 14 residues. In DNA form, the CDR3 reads TGTGCCAGCAGTTTAACCGGGGACACAGATACGCAGTATTTT. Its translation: CASSLTGDTDTQYF.

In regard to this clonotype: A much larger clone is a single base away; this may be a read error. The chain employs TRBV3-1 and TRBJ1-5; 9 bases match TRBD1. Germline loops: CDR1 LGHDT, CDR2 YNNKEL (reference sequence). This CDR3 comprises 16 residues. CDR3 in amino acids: CASSQAGQGINQPRHF. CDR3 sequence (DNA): TGTGCCAGCAGCCAAGCGGGACAGGGAATCAATCAGCCCCGGCATTTT.

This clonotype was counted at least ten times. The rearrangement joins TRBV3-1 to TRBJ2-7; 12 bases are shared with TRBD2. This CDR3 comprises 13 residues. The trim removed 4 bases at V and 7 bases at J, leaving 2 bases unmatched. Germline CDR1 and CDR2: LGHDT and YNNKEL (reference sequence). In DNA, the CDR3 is TGTGCCAGCAGCCCCGGACTAGCGGGGGAGCAGTACTTC. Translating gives CASSPGLAGEQYF.

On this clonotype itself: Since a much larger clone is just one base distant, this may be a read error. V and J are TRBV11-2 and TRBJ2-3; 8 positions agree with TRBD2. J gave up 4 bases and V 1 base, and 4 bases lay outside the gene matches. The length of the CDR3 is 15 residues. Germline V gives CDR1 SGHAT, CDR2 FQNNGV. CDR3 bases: TGTGCCAGCAGCTTAGGGGGCGGGAGGTCAGATACGCAGTATTTT. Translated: CASSLGGGRSDTQYF.

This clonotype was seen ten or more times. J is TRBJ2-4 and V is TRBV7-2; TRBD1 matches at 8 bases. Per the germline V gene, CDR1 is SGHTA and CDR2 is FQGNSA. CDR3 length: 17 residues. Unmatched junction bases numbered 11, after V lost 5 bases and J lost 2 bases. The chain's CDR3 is CASSPGQGRGTKNIQYF. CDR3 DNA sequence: TGTGCCAGCAGCCCAGGACAGGGAAGAGGAACCAAAAACATTCAGTACTTC.